This paragraph reports one T cell receptor beta chain. The CDR3 loop spans 15 amino acids. Germline V lookup: CDR1 LGHNT, CDR2 FRNRAP. Unmatched junction bases numbered 4, after V lost 1 base and J lost 3 bases. Repertoires were generated with immunoSEQ multiplex PCR, while TCRdb's copy carries only in-frame clones and drops some. The sample yields approximately 70,000 clones, roughly 87% seen once. The source of the sample is a study of blood T cell repertoires in COVID-19. Study background: Italy, Spain and the United States were the sources of the convalescent and acute COVID-19 samples.

The chain uses TRBV12-5 and TRBJ2-5; 8 bases line up with TRBD1. The specimen sequenced was peripheral blood. This clonotype originated in a woman in her fifties or sixties with acute or convalescent COVID-19. The CDR3 sequence: CASGLGQGIEETQYF. CDR3 bases: TGTGCTAGTGGTTTGGGACAGGGGATCGAAGAGACCCAGTACTTC.